The next 5 T cell receptor beta chains were all read from a single sample in a study of blood T cell repertoires in COVID-19. Measured with immunoSEQ multiplex PCR; TCRdb has only the in-frame clones, and not every one. The sample lists 350,000 or so clones; around 88% were seen once. The sequenced sample consisted of peripheral blood. These receptors were obtained from a woman aged 30 to 39 with COVID-19, enrolled during active disease.

The chain links TRBV18 to TRBJ1-4; D possibly corresponds to TRBD1 (5 bases). CDR1 and CDR2 (germline): KGHSH, LQKENI. This CDR3 spans 18 amino acids. Trimming stripped 3 bases from V and 1 base from J, with 18 bases between. The CDR3 is CASSPGGTGGGTNEKLFF. The CDR3 DNA follows: TGTGCCAGCTCACCGGGCGGGACCGGAGGTGGAACTAATGAAAAACTGTTTTTT.

V usage is TRBV19 and J usage is TRBJ1-1, with D possibly TRBD1 on 6 matching bases. Per germline, CDR1 LNHDA and CDR2 SQIVND (reference sequence). The ends were cut back, 6 bases at V and 7 bases at J, with 18 bases in the middle. The CDR3 contains 14 residues. The CDR3 loop reads CASRTEARGSEAFF. DNA of the CDR3: TGTGCCAGTAGAACCGAAGCCAGGGGAAGTGAAGCTTTCTTT.

The CDR3 nucleotides are TGCGCCAGCAGCCAAGGGACAGGGAGCTCCTACGAGCAGTACTTC. Translation: CASSQGTGSSYEQYF. This chain links TRBV4-3 with TRBJ2-7; 8 bases map to TRBD1. The trim removed 1 base at V and 0 bases at J, leaving 2 bases unmatched. CDR1 LGHNA and CDR2 YSLEER come from the germline V gene. This CDR3 comprises 15 residues.

This sequence joins TRBV5-1 and TRBJ1-1, with D tentatively TRBD1 (5 bases). Germline CDR1 reads SGHRS; CDR2 reads YFSETQ. CDR3 length: 14 amino acids. V lost 0 bases, J lost 4 bases, and 10 bases lay in between. CDR3 coding DNA: TGCGCCAGCAGCTTGGAGGGGTGGTCCACTGAAGCTTTCTTT. This encodes CASSLEGWSTEAFF.

This chain uses TRBV27 with TRBJ1-5; 9 bases agree with TRBD1. CDR1 is MNHEY, CDR2 SMNVEV, per germline (reference sequence). The CDR3 length is 16 residues. Trimming at V came to 8 bases and at J to 2 bases, leaving 10 bases not matched to a gene. The chain's CDR3 is CASGTGIAAGNQPQHF. CDR3 DNA sequence: TGTGCCAGCGGGACAGGGATCGCCGCGGGCAATCAGCCCCAGCATTTT.